This entry concerns a single TCR beta chain. Antigen specificity is unknown. The entry originates in a study of vaccination and CD4 T cells after COVID-19. Overall study results and limits: In convalescent patients, a median roughly 86% of post-vaccine SARS-CoV-2-reactive clones appeared only after vaccination.

The CDR3 contains 15 residues. The germline V gene has CDR1 SNHLY and CDR2 FYNNEI. V shed 3 bases and J shed 5 bases, with 14 bases lying between them. Cultured CD4+ T-cell DNA underwent Oncomine TCR Beta short-read sequencing. MiXCR was run by TCRdb on the PCR reads, yielding one entry per CDR3 protein. The data show 10,000 or so distinct CDR3 sequences, approximately 60% seen once. The sample's treatment: roughly 11-day PBMC culture with coronavirus spike peptide pools or control peptides (ViraFEST assay). An unexposed donor provided the CD4+ T cells, which were collected before the COVID-19 pandemic (2011-2018).

The specimen sequenced was CD4+ T cells from blood, cultured in vitro. This clonotype was obtained from a human donor in good health. This chain connects TRBV2 to TRBJ1-5, with D maybe TRBD1 (6 bases). CDR3 protein: CASSDGGQKDQPQHF. The CDR3 nucleotides read TGTGCCAGCAGTGATGGGGGGCAGAAAGATCAGCCCCAGCATTTT.